This T cell receptor (beta chain) was identified during a study of blood T cell repertoires in COVID-19. Study overall: The United States, Italy and Spain provided the acute and convalescent COVID-19 samples.

The germline V gene has CDR1 MGHDK and CDR2 SYGVNS. The CDR3 runs 16 residues. V lost 6 bases and J 4 bases, leaving 16 bases between the germline ends. Original processing notes: Scientists estimated how many nucleated cells there were by amplifying reference gene primers. Measured with immunoSEQ multiplex PCR; TCRdb has only the in-frame clones, and not every one. V, J and clone size reflect that table, while D and trimming were determined from the DNA. This table holds some 390,000 clones, approximately 89% found once. This clonotype was obtained from a middle-aged woman with COVID-19, enrolled during active disease. This chain joins TRBV25-1 and TRBJ2-6; possible D gene TRBD2, 7 bases. The specimen sequenced was peripheral blood. The CDR3 DNA is TGTGCCAGCAGCCTGGGGGGGGCGCGAGGGGCCAACGTCCTGACTTTC. This gives the protein CASSLGGARGANVLTF.